Following are 15 T cell receptor beta chains from one sample sequenced in a study of blood T cell repertoires in COVID-19. TCRdb's table, derived via immunoSEQ multiplex PCR, lists solely in-frame clones and lacks some. Among 70,000 to 95,000 clones listed, about 81% were seen once. Sample: peripheral blood. The receptors originated from a human donor in a cohort sampled during active COVID-19.

The genes are TRBV19 and TRBJ2-7, with no clear D. CDR1 is LNHDA, CDR2 SQIVND, per germline (reference sequence). Deletions cut 5 bases from V and 2 bases from J, with 10 bases between. The CDR3 is 13 amino acids. CDR3 DNA: TGTGCCAGTAGTCATAGGAGAGCCTACGAGCAGTACTTC. Its protein product is CASSHRRAYEQYF.

The rearrangement joins TRBV5-4 to TRBJ2-7, with 9 bases identical to TRBD1. The V gene end was trimmed by 4 bases and the J gene end by 3 bases; junction bases not matched to a gene: 2. This CDR3 contains 13 residues. Germline V gene lookup returns CDR1 SGHNT and CDR2 YYREEE (reference sequence). CDR3 nucleotide sequence: TGTGCCAGCAGCGGGGACAGGGACTACGAGCAGTACTTC. Its translation: CASSGDRDYEQYF.

The genes are TRBV7-3 and TRBJ1-2, with a possible D match to TRBD1 (6 bases). Germline CDR1 and CDR2: SGHTA and FQGTGA. The CDR3 covers 14 residues. Trimming cost V 5 bases and J 4 bases, with 14 bases left between them. CDR3 coding DNA: TGTGCCAGCAGCCTGAGGGCGGGGGCCTATGGCTACACCTTC. It codes for CASSLRAGAYGYTF.

The rearrangement joins TRBV27 to TRBJ2-2, with 7 nucleotides matching TRBD2. Germline V gene sequence: CDR1 MNHEY, CDR2 SMNVEV (reference sequence). The ends lost 0 bases at V and 7 bases at J; junction bases unmatched: 11. The CDR3 length is 17 residues. Here the CDR3 DNA reads TGTGCCAGCAGTTTATCCCGGCCGGATGGGGGGGGCGGGGAGCTGTTTTTT. Translation gives CASSLSRPDGGGGELFF.

J is TRBJ2-1 and V is TRBV6-4, with 9 nucleotides matching TRBD1. The CDR3 runs to 16 residues. Germline CDR1 is MRHNA and CDR2 is SNTAGT. After removal of 6 bases from V and 0 bases from J, the junction contained 6 bases not matched to a gene. CDR3 sequence: CASRRHRGHSYNEQFF. In DNA form, the CDR3 reads TGTGCCAGCAGGCGTCACAGGGGGCACTCCTACAATGAGCAGTTCTTC.

This clone showed up just once. J is TRBJ1-3 and V is TRBV18; no clear D. The CDR3 runs 15 residues. The ends were cut back, 2 bases at V and 2 bases at J, with 10 bases in the middle. Germline V gene lookup returns CDR1 KGHSH and CDR2 LQKENI. This CDR3 reads CASSPLAEPGNTIYF. The CDR3 bases are TGTGCCAGCTCACCATTGGCCGAACCTGGAAACACCATATATTTT.

The rearrangement joins TRBV15 to TRBJ2-1; 9 bases are a match to TRBD2. After removal of 3 bases from V and 6 bases from J, the junction contained 6 bases not matched to a gene. From germline, CDR1 is LNHNV and CDR2 YYDKDF (reference sequence). CDR3 length: 15 residues. The CDR3 loop is CATSRVAGVSNEQFF. DNA of the CDR3: TGTGCCACCAGCAGGGTAGCGGGGGTAAGCAATGAGCAGTTCTTC.

J is TRBJ2-5 and V is TRBV11-2, with 12 bases matching TRBD2. The CDR3 covers 15 residues. V dropped 2 bases and J dropped 4; count of bases not matched to a gene: 2. CDR1 and CDR2 (germline): SGHAT, FQNNGV. The CDR3: CASSLPGLAGETQYF. Written as DNA, the CDR3 is TGTGCCAGCAGCTTACCGGGACTAGCGGGAGAGACCCAGTACTTC.

The chain links TRBV5-1 to TRBJ2-1, with TRBD2 matching over 12 bases. J was trimmed by 3 bases and V by 3 bases; bases with no gene match: 4. Germline assignment: CDR1 SGHRS and CDR2 YFSETQ. This CDR3 comprises 16 residues. Here the CDR3 DNA reads TGCGCCAGCAGCTCCCTAGCGGGGGGGCACTACAATGAGCAGTTCTTC. It yields the protein CASSSLAGGHYNEQFF. The whole variable domain, remainder taken from reference TRBV5-1 and TRBJ2-1, is KAGVTQTPRYLIKTRGQQVTLSCSPISGHRSVSWYQQTPGQGLQFLFEYFSETQRNKGNFPGRFSGRQFSNSRSEMNVSTLELGDSALYLCASSSLAGGHYNEQFFGPGTRLTVL.

The chain couples TRBV9 to TRBJ2-1; possibly TRBD1 for D (6 bases). The CDR3 is made up of 14 amino acids. CDR1 is SGDLS, CDR2 YYNGEE, per germline. V shed 4 bases and J shed 3 bases, with 11 bases lying between them. This CDR3 reads CASSPQDSYNEQFF. For the CDR3, the DNA is TGTGCCAGCAGCCCCCAGGACAGCTACAATGAGCAGTTCTTC. Full variable domain (outside the CDR3, taken from reference TRBV9 and TRBJ2-1): DSGVTQTPKHLITATGQRVTLRCSPRSGDLSVYWYQQSLDQGLQFLIQYYNGEERAKGNILERFSAQQFPDLHSELNLSSLELGDSALYFCASSPQDSYNEQFFGPGTRLTVL.

The chain recombines TRBV25-1 with TRBJ2-3; 8 positions agree with TRBD2. Germline loops: CDR1 MGHDK, CDR2 SYGVNS. The CDR3 spans 16 residues. J was trimmed by 5 bases and V by 1 base; bases with no gene match: 8. CDR3 in amino acids: CASSELGGGPRDTQYF. CDR3 coding DNA: TGTGCCAGCAGTGAATTAGGCGGGGGGCCAAGAGATACGCAGTATTTT.

This clone was recorded only once. V and J are TRBV3-1 (or the pseudogene TRBV3-2) and TRBJ1-2; D ambiguous. Trimming cost V 2 bases and J 8 bases, with 15 bases left between them. Germline V lookup: CDR1 LGHDT, CDR2 YNNKEL (reference sequence). The CDR3 extends over 14 amino acids. The CDR3 is CASSQLTSDYGYTF. The CDR3 nucleotides are TGTGCCAGCAGCCAACTTACGAGCGATTACGGCTACACCTTC.

The gene calls are TRBV7-9 and TRBJ2-3; TRBD1 agrees at 9 bases. The germline V gene has CDR1 SEHNR and CDR2 FQNEAQ (reference sequence). J was trimmed by 11 bases and V by 5 bases; bases with no gene match: 11. The CDR3 sequence is 14 residues long. The chain's CDR3 is CASSPDRGPSKQYF. As DNA, the CDR3 is TGTGCCAGCAGCCCGGACAGGGGTCCCTCCAAGCAGTATTTT.

This chain uses TRBV3-1 (or the pseudogene TRBV3-2) with TRBJ2-1; D might be TRBD2 (6 bases). Per the germline V gene, CDR1 is LGHDT and CDR2 is YNNKEL (reference sequence). The CDR3 sequence is 17 residues long. The V and J ends lost 2 bases and 3 bases respectively, with 17 bases between them. The CDR3 reads CASSQSKAGIGYNEQFF. The DNA of the CDR3 is TGTGCCAGCAGCCAATCCAAGGCGGGGATCGGCTACAATGAGCAGTTCTTC.

This clone came up a few times. This sequence joins TRBV6-5 and TRBJ1-5, with D uncertain. This CDR3 region has 14 residues. V lost 6 bases and J lost 5, with 14 bases in between. Per germline, CDR1 MNHEY and CDR2 SVGAGI. CDR3 sequence: CASSENSPHQPQHF. The CDR3 DNA sequence: TGTGCCAGCAGCGAGAATTCGCCCCATCAGCCCCAGCATTTT.